This TCR beta chain was sequenced in a study of HIV-infected patients and healthy controls. All unsorted peripheral T cells were captured because whole blood was used without fractionation. This clonotype appeared many times. Reverse transcription used about 500 ng RNA and constant-region primers for alpha and beta. Using multiplexing indices, alpha and beta chain libraries were generated apart by chain-specific third strand synthesis. Second strand DNA was synthesized using a primer at the SP2 site. Using its own MiXCR run on the 5' RACE reads, TCRdb lists one record per CDR3 protein. The sample carries 15,000 or so distinct CDR3 sequences, 5.5% to 8% recorded once. The CDR3 contains 15 residues. Germline V gives CDR1 LGHNA, CDR2 YSLEER. Trimming shortened V by 2 bases and J by 6 bases, and 14 bases separated the two germline ends.

Specimen: blood. The source is an adult in good health. The chain recombines TRBV4-3 with TRBJ2-1; TRBD2 might be the D (5 bases). CDR3 residues: CASSQTRLAGNEQFF. Written as DNA, the CDR3 is TGCGCCAGCAGCCAAACAAGGCTAGCCGGCAATGAGCAGTTCTTC.